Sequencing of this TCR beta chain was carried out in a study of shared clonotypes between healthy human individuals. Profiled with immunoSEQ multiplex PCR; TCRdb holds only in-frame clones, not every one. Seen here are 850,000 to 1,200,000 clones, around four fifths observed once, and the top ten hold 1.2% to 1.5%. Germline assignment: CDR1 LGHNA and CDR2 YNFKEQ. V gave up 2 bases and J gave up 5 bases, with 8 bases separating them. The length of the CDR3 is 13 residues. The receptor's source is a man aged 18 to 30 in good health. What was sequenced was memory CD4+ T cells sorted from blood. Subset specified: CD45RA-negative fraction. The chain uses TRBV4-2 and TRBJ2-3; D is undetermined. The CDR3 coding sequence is TGTGCCAGCAGCCAAACGAATCTAGATACGCAGTATTTT. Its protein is CASSQTNLDTQYF.